This T cell receptor (beta chain) was documented in a study of OX40 agonist ivuxolimab in advanced cancers. V was shortened by 6 bases and J by 4 bases, with 13 bases between the two germline ends. The CDR3 has 14 residues. The germline CDR1 and CDR2 sequences are SGHNT and YYREEE (reference sequence). Here immunoSEQ multiplex PCR was the method, and the copy in TCRdb shows in-frame clones only, minus some. The sample gives about 120,000 clones, around 91% of which show up once; 0.55% is in the top ten. The chain links TRBV5-4 to TRBJ2-2; D unresolved. The sequence was obtained from an adult with an advanced solid tumor such as melanoma, head and neck, liver or kidney cancer. Sequencing used CD4+ or CD8+ T cells sorted from blood, obtained in a trial of the OX40 agonist ivuxolimab. The CDR3 DNA reads TGTGCCAGCAACCTGGATCTTCTCACCGGGGAGCTGTTTTTT. The encoded protein is CASNLDLLTGELFF.